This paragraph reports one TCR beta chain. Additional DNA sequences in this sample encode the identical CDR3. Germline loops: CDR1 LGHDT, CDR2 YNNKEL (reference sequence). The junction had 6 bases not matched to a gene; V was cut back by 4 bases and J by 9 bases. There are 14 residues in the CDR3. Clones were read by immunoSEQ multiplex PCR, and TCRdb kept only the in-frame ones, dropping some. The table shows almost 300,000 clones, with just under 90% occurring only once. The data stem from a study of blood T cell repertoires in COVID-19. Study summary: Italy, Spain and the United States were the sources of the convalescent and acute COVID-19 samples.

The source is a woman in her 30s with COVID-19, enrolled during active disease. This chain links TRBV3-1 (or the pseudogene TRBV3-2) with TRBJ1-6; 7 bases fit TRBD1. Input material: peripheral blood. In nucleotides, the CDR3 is TGTGCCAGCAGCCCCAGACAGGGAGGTTCACCCCTCCACTTT. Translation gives CASSPRQGGSPLHF.